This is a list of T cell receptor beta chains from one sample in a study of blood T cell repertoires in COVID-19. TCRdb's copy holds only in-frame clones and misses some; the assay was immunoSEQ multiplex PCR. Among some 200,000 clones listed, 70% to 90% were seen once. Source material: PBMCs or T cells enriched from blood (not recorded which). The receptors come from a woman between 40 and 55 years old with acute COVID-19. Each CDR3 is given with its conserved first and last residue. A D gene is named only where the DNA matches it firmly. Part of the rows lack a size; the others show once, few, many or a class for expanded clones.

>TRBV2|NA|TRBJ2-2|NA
CASAPRVGESGELFF
TGTGCCAGCGCCCCCAGGGTCGGTGAATCCGGGGAGCTGTTTTTT
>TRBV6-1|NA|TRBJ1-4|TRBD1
CASSEPQGIIEKLFF
TGTGCCAGCAGTGAACCACAGGGGATTATTGAAAAACTGTTTTTT
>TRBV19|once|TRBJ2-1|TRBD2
CASSSVPGGLNEQFF
TGTGCCAGTAGTTCCGTCCCGGGAGGGTTAAATGAGCAGTTCTTC
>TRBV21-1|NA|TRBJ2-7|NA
CASSKGPRTADYEQYF
TGTGCCAGCAGCAAAGGACCCCGGACTGCAGACTACGAGCAGTACTTC
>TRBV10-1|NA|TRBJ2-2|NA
CASSNRGELFF
TGCGCCAGCAGCAACAGGGGGGAGCTGTTTTTT
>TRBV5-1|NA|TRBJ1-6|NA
CASSLDPPRYSPLHF
TGCGCCAGCAGCTTGGACCCTCCCAGATATTCACCCCTCCACTTT
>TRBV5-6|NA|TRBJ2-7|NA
CASSPTGPREQYF
TGTGCCAGCAGCCCCACAGGGCCCCGGGAGCAGTACTTC
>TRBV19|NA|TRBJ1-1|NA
CASSISKSTEAFF
TGTGCCAGTAGTATTTCCAAGAGCACTGAAGCTTTCTTT
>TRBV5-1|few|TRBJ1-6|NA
CASSWYRENSPLHF
TGCGCCAGCAGTTGGTACAGAGAAAATTCACCCCTCCACTTT
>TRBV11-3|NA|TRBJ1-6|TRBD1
CASSKDRVSPLHF
TGTGCCAGCAGCAAAGACAGGGTTTCACCCCTCCACTTT
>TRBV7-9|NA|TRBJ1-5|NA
CASSLAVGQGSNQPQHF
TGTGCCAGCAGCTTAGCGGTAGGTCAGGGGAGCAATCAGCCCCAGCATTTT
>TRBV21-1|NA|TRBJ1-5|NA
CASSSIRGGEGNQPQHF
TGTGCCAGCAGCTCTATACGGGGGGGCGAAGGCAATCAGCCCCAGCATTTT
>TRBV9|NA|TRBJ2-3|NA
CASSPFPSGRTDTQYF
TGTGCCAGCAGCCCCTTCCCATCAGGGCGCACAGATACGCAGTATTTT
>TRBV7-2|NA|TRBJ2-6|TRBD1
CASRRTGAGPSSGANVLTF
TGTGCCAGCAGGAGAACAGGGGCAGGACCTAGCTCTGGGGCCAACGTCCTGACTTTC
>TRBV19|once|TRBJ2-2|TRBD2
CASSGSVGGLAGSGELFF
TGTGCCAGTAGTGGGTCCGTAGGAGGACTAGCGGGGAGCGGGGAGCTGTTTTTT
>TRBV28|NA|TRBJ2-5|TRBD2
CASSSAGGQETQYF
TGTGCCAGCAGTTCAGCGGGGGGGCAAGAGACCCAGTACTTC
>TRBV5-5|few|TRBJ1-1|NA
CASSLSVGGMNTEAFF
TGTGCCAGCAGCTTGTCCGTGGGGGGTATGAACACTGAAGCTTTCTTT
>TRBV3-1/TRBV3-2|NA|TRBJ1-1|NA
CASSHKLNTEAFF
TGTGCCAGCAGCCACAAACTAAACACTGAAGCTTTCTTT
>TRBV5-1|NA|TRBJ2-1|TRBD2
CASSLGTSSFEQFF
TGCGCCAGCAGCTTGGGGACTAGCTCATTCGAGCAGTTCTTC
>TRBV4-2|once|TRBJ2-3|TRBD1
CASSLAGTESTDTQYF
TGTGCCAGCAGCCTTGCCGGGACAGAAAGCACAGATACGCAGTATTTT
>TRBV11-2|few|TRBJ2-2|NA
CASSPGVWELFF
TGTGCCAGCAGCCCGGGAGTTTGGGAGCTGTTTTTT
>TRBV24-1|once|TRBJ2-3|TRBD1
CATSVAAGGADTQYF
TGTGCCACCAGTGTGGCAGCAGGGGGCGCAGATACGCAGTATTTT
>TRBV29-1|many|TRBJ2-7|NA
CSVFLGTYEQYF
TGCAGCGTTTTTCTAGGTACCTACGAGCAGTACTTC
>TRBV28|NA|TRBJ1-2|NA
CASSFGWRNGYTF
TGTGCCAGCAGTTTTGGGTGGAGAAACGGCTACACCTTC
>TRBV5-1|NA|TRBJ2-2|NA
CASSLTQAANTGELFF
TGCGCCAGCAGCTTGACTCAGGCCGCGAACACCGGGGAGCTGTTTTTT
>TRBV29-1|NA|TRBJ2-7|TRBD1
CSILHGTEYEQYF
TGCAGCATCCTACACGGGACAGAATACGAGCAGTACTTC
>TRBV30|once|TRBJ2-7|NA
CAWSLGLLHSYEQYF
TGTGCCTGGAGTTTGGGACTCCTCCACTCCTACGAGCAGTACTTC